This T cell receptor beta chain was identified during a study of T cell responses to AZD1222 COVID-19 vaccine. Findings and caveats of the study: An increase in Spike-specific TCR breadth and depth was observed after two AZD1222 doses. White British donors predominated, females outnumbered males, and clonal diversity was possibly underestimated. Baseline seropositivity characterized only a handful of AZD1222 recipients.

Turning to this clone: Its antigen is undetermined.

Only in-frame clones appear in the TCRdb table, and some are missing; sequencing was by immunoSEQ multiplex PCR. The sample lists 90,000 to 150,000 clones, about 86% occurring once. This TCR was sampled from an adult who received the AZD1222 COVID-19 vaccine. The sequencing here drew on peripheral blood, taken 28 days after the second AZD1222 dose.

Written as DNA, the CDR3 is TGTGCCAGCAGTGCGACTAACTATGGCTACACCTTC. The encoded protein is CASSATNYGYTF. The chain has TRBV25-1 and TRBJ1-2, with unresolved D. This CDR3 spans 12 amino acids. V gave up 4 bases and J gave up 0 bases, with 3 bases separating them. Germline V lookup: CDR1 MGHDK, CDR2 SYGVNS.